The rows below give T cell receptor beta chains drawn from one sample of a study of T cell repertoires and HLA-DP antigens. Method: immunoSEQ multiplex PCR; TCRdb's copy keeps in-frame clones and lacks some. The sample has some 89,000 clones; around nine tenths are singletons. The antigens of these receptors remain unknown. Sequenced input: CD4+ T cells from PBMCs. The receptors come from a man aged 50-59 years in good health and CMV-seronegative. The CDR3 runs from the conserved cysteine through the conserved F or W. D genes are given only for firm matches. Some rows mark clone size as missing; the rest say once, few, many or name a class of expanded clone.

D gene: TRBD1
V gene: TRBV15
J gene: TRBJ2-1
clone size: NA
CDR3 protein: CATSRELRGLEQFF
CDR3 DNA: TGTGCCACCAGCAGAGAGTTGAGGGGGCTTGAGCAGTTCTTC

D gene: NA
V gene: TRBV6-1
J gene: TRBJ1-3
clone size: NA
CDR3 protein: CASTPSSYANTIYF
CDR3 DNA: TGTGCCAGCACCCCATCTTCATACGCAAACACCATATATTTT

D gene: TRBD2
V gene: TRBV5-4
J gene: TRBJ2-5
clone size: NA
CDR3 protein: CASSPGASGGQETQYF
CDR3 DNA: TGTGCCAGCAGCCCGGGGGCTAGCGGGGGACAAGAGACCCAGTACTTC

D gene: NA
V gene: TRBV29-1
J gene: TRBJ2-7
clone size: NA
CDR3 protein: CSVGEYEQYF
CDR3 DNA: TGCAGCGTTGGGGAGTACGAGCAGTACTTC

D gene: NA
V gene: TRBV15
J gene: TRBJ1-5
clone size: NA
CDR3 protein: CATSRGDYSNQPQHF
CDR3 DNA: TGTGCCACCAGCAGAGGGGACTATAGCAATCAGCCCCAGCATTTT

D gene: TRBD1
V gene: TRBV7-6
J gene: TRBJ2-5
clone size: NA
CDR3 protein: CASSLGTGAETQYF
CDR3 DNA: TGTGCCAGCAGCTTAGGGACAGGGGCAGAGACCCAGTACTTC

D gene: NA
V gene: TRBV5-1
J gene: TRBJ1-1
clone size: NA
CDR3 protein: CASSLVSNTEAFF
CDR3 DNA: TGCGCCAGCAGCTTAGTATCGAACACTGAAGCTTTCTTT

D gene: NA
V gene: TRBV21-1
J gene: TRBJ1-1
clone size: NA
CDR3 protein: CASSKPGTGNTEAFF
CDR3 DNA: TGTGCCAGCAGCAAACCGGGGACAGGGAACACTGAAGCTTTCTTT

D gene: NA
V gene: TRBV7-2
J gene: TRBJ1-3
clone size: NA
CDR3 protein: CASSPEGASGNTIYF
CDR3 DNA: TGTGCCAGCAGCCCAGAAGGGGCCTCTGGAAACACCATATATTTT

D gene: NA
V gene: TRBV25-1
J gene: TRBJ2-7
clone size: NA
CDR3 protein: CASSEFPDTYEQYF
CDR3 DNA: TGTGCCAGCAGTGAATTTCCGGACACCTACGAGCAGTACTTC

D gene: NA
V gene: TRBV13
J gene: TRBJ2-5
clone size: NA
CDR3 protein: CASSLTVTETQYF
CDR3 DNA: TGTGCCAGCAGCTTGACGGTTACGGAGACCCAGTACTTC

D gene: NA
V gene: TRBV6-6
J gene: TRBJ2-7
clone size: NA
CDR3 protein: CASTLDSGSYEQYF
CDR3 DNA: TGTGCCAGCACCCTCGACTCTGGATCCTACGAGCAGTACTTC

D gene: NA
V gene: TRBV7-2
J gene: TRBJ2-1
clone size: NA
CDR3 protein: CASSSTSRGGEQFF
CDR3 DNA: TGTGCCAGCAGCTCAACTAGCCGAGGCGGTGAGCAGTTCTTC

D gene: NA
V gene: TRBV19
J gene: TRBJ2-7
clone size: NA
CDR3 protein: CASSWGARYEQYF
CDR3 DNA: TGTGCCAGTAGTTGGGGGGCCCGCTACGAGCAGTACTTC

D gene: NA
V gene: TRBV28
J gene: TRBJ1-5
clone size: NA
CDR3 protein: CASSLSGRGRNQPQHF
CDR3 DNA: TGTGCCAGCAGTTTAAGCGGACGGGGGCGCAATCAGCCCCAGCATTTT

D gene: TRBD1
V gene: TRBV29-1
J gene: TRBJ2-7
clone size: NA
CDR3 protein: CSVRVQGDIEQYF
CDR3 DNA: TGCAGCGTTCGCGTTCAGGGGGATATCGAGCAGTACTTC

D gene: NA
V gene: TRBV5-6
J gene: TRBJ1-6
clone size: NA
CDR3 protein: CASSSGGYSPLHF
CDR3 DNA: TGTGCCAGCAGTTCCGGGGGATACTCACCCCTCCACTTT

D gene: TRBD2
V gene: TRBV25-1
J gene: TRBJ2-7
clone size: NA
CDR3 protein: CASSESGTSGRSEQYF
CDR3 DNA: TGTGCCAGCAGTGAGTCCGGGACTAGCGGGAGAAGCGAGCAGTACTTC

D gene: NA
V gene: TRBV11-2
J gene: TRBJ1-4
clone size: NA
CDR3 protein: CASSLGAGTIEEKLFF
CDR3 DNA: TGTGCCAGCAGCTTAGGGGCGGGAACCATCGAAGAAAAACTGTTTTTT

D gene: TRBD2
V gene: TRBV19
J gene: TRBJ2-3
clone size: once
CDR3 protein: CASSTPPASGNPDTQYF
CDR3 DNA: TGTGCCAGTAGTACCCCCCCGGCTAGCGGGAACCCAGATACGCAGTATTTT

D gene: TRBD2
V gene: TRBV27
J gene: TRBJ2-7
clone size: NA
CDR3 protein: CASSLTSGGASEQYF
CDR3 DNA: TGTGCCAGCAGTTTAACTAGCGGGGGGGCGAGCGAGCAGTACTTC

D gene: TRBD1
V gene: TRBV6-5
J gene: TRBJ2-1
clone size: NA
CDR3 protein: CASSYSTGSVYNEQFF
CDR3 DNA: TGTGCCAGCAGTTACTCGACAGGGAGTGTGTACAATGAGCAGTTCTTC

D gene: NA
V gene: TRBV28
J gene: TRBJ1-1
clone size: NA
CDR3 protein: CASSLWQGPRAFF
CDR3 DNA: TGTGCCAGCAGTTTATGGCAGGGCCCTAGAGCTTTCTTT

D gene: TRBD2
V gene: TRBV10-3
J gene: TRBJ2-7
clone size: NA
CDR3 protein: CAISITSGSRHEQYF
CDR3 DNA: TGTGCCATCAGTATAACTAGCGGGAGTAGGCACGAGCAGTACTTC

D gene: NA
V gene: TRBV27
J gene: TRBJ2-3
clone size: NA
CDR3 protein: CASSLKSAYGPDTQYF
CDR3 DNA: TGTGCCAGCAGTTTAAAATCGGCCTACGGCCCAGATACGCAGTATTTT

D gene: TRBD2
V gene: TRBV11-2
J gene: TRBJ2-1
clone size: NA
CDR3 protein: CASSTRGGLAGGKNEQFF
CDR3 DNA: TGTGCCAGCAGCACACGTGGTGGACTAGCGGGAGGTAAAAATGAGCAGTTCTTC

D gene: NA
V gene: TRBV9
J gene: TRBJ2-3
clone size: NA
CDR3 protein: CASSAGTDTQYF
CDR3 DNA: TGTGCCAGCAGCGCAGGGACGGATACGCAGTATTTT

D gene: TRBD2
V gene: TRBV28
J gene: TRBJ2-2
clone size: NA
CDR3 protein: CASRLPRGGRNTGELFF
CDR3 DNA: TGTGCCAGCAGACTACCCCGGGGGGGGCGGAACACCGGGGAGCTGTTTTTT

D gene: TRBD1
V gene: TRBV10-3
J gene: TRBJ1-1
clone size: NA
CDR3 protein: CAIRKGQVNTEAFF
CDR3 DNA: TGTGCCATCAGGAAGGGACAGGTGAACACTGAAGCTTTCTTT

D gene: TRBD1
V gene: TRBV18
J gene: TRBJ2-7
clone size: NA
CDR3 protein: CASSLGQGDLYEQYF
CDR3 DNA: TGTGCCAGCTCACTAGGACAGGGTGACTTGTACGAGCAGTACTTC

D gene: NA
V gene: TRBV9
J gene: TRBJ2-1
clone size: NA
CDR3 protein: CASSVNYNEQFF
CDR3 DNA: TGTGCCAGCAGCGTAAATTACAATGAGCAGTTCTTC

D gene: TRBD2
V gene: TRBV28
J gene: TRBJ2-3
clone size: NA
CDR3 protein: CASSENPRDYPLRDGTRTQYF
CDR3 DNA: TGTGCCAGCAGTGAAAACCCTCGGGACTACCCTCTCCGCGACGGCACACGTACGCAGTATTTT

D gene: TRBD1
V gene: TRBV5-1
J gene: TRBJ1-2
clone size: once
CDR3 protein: CASSFGQGDGYTF
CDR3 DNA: TGCGCCAGCAGCTTCGGGCAGGGGGATGGCTACACCTTC

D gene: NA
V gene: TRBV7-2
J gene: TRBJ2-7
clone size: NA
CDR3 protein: CASSRPGPKSYEQYF
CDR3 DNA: TGTGCCAGCAGTCGCCCGGGACCAAAATCCTACGAGCAGTACTTC

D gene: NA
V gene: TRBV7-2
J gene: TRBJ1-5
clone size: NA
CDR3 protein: CASSSTFNQPQHF
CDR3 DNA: TGTGCCAGCAGCTCGACCTTCAATCAGCCCCAGCATTTT

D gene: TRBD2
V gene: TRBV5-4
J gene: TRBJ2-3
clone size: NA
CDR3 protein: CASSPSGKRTDTQYF
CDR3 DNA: TGTGCCAGCAGCCCTAGCGGGAAGCGCACAGATACGCAGTATTTT

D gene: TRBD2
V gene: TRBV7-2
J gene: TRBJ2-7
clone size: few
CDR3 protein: CASSFGTSGSRSYEQYF
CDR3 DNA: TGTGCCAGCAGCTTCGGGACTAGCGGGAGTCGCTCCTACGAGCAGTACTTC

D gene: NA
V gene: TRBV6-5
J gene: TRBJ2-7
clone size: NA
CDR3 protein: CASRTNYEQYF
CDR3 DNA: TGTGCCAGCAGGACAAATTACGAGCAGTACTTC

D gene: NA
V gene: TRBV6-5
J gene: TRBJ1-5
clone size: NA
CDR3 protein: CASSYSGGSQPQHF
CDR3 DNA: TGTGCCAGCAGTTACAGTGGGGGAAGTCAGCCCCAGCATTTT

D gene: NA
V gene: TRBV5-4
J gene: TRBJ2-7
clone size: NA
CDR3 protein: CASSLEGPRNYEQYF
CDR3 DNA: TGTGCCAGCAGCTTGGAGGGACCCCGTAACTACGAGCAGTACTTC

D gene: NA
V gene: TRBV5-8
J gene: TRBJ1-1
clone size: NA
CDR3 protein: CASSLGRVNTEAFF
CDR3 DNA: TGTGCCAGCAGCTTAGGCAGGGTCAACACTGAAGCTTTCTTT

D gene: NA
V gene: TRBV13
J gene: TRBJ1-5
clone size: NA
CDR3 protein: CASSLGGSNQPQHF
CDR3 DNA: TGTGCCAGCAGCTTAGGGGGGAGCAATCAGCCCCAGCATTTT

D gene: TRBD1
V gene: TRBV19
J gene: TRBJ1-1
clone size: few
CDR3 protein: CATDQGARTEAFF
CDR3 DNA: TGTGCCACGGATCAGGGGGCGCGCACTGAAGCTTTCTTT

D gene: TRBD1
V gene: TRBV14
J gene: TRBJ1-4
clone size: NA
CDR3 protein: CASSQRGQGTEKLFF
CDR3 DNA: TGTGCCAGCAGCCAGCGTGGACAGGGGACTGAAAAACTGTTTTTT

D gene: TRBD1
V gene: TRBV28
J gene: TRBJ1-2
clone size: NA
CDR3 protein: CASNPRGTGYGYTF
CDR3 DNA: TGTGCCAGCAACCCCCGCGGGACAGGCTATGGCTACACCTTC

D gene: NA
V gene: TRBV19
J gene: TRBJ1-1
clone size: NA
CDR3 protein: CASRGPSNTEAFF
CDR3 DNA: TGTGCCAGTAGAGGACCGTCGAACACTGAAGCTTTCTTT

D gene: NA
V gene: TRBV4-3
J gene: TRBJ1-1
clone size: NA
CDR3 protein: CASSRSGGLGNTEAFF
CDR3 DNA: TGCGCCAGCAGCCGCTCTGGGGGGTTGGGGAACACTGAAGCTTTCTTT

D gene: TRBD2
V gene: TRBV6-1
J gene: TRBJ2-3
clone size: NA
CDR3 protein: CASSALAGRTDTQYF
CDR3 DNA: TGTGCCAGCAGCGCTCTAGCGGGAAGGACAGATACGCAGTATTTT

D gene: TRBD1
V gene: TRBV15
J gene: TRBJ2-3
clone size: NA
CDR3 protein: CATSRIRGQYTQYF
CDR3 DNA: TGTGCCACCAGCAGGATAAGGGGGCAATATACGCAGTATTTT

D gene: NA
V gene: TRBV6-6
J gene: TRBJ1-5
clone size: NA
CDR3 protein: CASSTRVSNQPQHF
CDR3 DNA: TGTGCCAGCAGCACAAGGGTGAGCAATCAGCCCCAGCATTTT

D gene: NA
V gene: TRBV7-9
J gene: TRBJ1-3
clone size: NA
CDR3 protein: CASSIGGNAGNTIYF
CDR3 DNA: TGTGCCAGCAGCATCGGCGGTAACGCTGGAAACACCATATATTTT

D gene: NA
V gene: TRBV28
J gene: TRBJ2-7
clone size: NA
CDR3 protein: CASLPSGTNYEQYF
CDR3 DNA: TGTGCCAGCCTACCCTCAGGGACGAACTACGAGCAGTACTTC

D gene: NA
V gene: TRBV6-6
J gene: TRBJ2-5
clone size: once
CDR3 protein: CASRQPQRAGQETQYF
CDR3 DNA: TGTGCCAGCAGACAACCCCAGCGGGCCGGACAAGAGACCCAGTACTTC

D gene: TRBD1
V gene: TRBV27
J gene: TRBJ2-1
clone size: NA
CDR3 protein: CASSPDGQGGYNEQFF
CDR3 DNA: TGTGCCAGCAGTCCCGATGGACAGGGGGGGTACAATGAGCAGTTCTTC

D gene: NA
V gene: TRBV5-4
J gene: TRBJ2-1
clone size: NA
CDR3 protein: CASSSGGRLNEQFF
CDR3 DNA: TGTGCCAGCAGCTCGGGTGGGCGGCTCAATGAGCAGTTCTTC

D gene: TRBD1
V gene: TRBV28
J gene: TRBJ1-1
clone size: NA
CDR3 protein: CASSSAGTGETEAFF
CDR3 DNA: TGTGCCAGCAGTTCAGCCGGGACAGGGGAAACTGAAGCTTTCTTT

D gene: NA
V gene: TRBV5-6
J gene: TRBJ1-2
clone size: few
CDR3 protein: CASSLEADYGYTF
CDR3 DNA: TGTGCCAGCAGCCTTGAGGCGGACTATGGCTACACCTTC

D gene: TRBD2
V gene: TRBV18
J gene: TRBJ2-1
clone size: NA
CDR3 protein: CASSPQETSGYNEQFF
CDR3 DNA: TGTGCCAGCTCACCACAGGAGACTAGCGGCTACAATGAGCAGTTCTTC

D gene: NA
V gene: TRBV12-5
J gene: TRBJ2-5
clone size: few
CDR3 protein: CASGLVLPSTRETQYF
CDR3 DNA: TGTGCTAGTGGTTTGGTACTCCCCTCCACGAGAGAGACCCAGTACTTC

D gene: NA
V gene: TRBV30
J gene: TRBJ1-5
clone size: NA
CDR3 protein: CAWSVQGSRNQPQHF
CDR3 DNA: TGTGCCTGGAGTGTACAGGGCAGCCGCAATCAGCCCCAGCATTTT